This T cell receptor beta chain emerged from a study of blood T cell repertoires in COVID-19 (TCRdb year 2020). About the investigation overall: Samples from collaborators originated in the United States, Italy and Spain and spanned both the acute and convalescent phases of COVID-19. The prospective study material was composed of cDNA or gDNA derived from T cells, B-cell-depleted T cells, or PBMCs. Deeply sampled blood TCRbeta repertoires from subjects exposed to, actively infected with, or recovered from COVID-19 were included in the dataset. The repertoires were made available in a free public database intended to serve as a resource for research on the immune response to SARS-CoV-2. Samples came from the ongoing ImmuneRACE study (first 160 participants) plus 1,254 subjects from 6 global collaborators. The sample metadata nearly always contained a de-identified subject ID, COVID-19 status, age in years and sex. HLA class I and class II types, where available, came from metadata supplied by the sample provider rather than from assay-based typing. The study at large found these results: The quantity of clinical and demographic metadata differed by source and by participant and was supplied without curation.

Each collaborating institution followed its own protocols to collect whole blood in K2EDTA tubes. For TCRbeta analysis, collaborator samples were shipped as frozen whole blood, as isolated PBMCs, or as DNA extracted from either sample type. TCRbeta CDR3 regions were amplified from genomic DNA by means of the immunoSEQ Assay, a bias-controlled multiplex PCR. The published analysis was carried out like this. The number of nucleated cells in each sample was estimated by amplification of reference gene primers within the assay. To quantify the absolute abundance of each unique TCRbeta CDR3 rearrangement, sequence reads were collapsed and filtered. For each sample, productive Simpson clonality was calculated by taking the square root of Simpson's diversity index across productive rearrangements. TCRdb stores this immuneACCESS table with in-frame sequences only. Part of the clones is absent; in the studies checked, under half of the shortfall reflects unresolved V genes, and no reason is known for the rest. The V and J calls and clone size were taken over from that table, and D and trimming were inferred from the DNA. For this sample the table gives some 120,000 clones, of which around nine tenths were detected only once. 0.95% to 1.5% of the sample is taken by the ten largest.

On this clone itself: Its antigen target is currently unknown. The record has no base qualities; no much larger clone is one base away.

The sample consisted of peripheral blood. The source of this sequence is a woman older than 75 with acute or convalescent COVID-19.

The sequence in DNA is TGTGCCAGCAGCTGGACTAGCGGGAGTGAGACCCAGTACTTC. Translation gives CASSWTSGSETQYF. The V and J genes are TRBV6-5 and TRBJ2-5, and TRBD2 aligns with 13 junction nucleotides. The junction shows trimming of 6 bases on V and 5 bases on J, and the gene matches do not reach 3 bases of it. From the cysteine up to the phenylalanine, the CDR3 has a length of 14 residues. Only the CDR3 region is kept as DNA, spanning 42 bases read in frame from base 1. CDR1 and CDR2, looked up from the germline V gene, are MNHEY and SVGAGI.